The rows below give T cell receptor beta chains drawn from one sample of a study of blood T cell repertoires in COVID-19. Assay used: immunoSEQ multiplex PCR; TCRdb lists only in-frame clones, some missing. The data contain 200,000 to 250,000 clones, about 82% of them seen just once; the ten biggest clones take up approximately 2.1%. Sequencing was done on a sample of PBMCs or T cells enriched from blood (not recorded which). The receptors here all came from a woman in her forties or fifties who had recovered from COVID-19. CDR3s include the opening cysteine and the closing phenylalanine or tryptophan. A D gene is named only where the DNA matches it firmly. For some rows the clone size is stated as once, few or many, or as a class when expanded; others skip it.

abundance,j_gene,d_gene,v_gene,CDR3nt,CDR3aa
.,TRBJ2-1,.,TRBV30,TGTGCCCGAACCGTACGGGACTTCTACAATGAGCAGTTCTTC,CARTVRDFYNEQFF
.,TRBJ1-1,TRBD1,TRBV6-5,TGTGCCAGCATTCGACAGGGCGGGAACACTGAAGCTTTCTTT,CASIRQGGNTEAFF
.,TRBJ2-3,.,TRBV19,TGTGCCAGTAGTGACCCGGGGTTGTCGAGGGATACGCAGTATTTT,CASSDPGLSRDTQYF
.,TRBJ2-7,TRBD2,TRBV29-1,TGCAGCGTGATAGCGGGAGTTAGTTACGAGCAGTACTTC,CSVIAGVSYEQYF
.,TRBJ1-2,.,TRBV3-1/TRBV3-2,TGTGCCAGCAGCCAAGAATATTTTGATGGCTACACCTTC,CASSQEYFDGYTF
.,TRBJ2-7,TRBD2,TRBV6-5,TGTGCCAGCAGTTTCCGTTTAGCGGGGTGGGTCGAGCAGTACTTC,CASSFRLAGWVEQYF
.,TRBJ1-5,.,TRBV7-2,TGTGCCAGCAGTCGCCGACAGAACCAGCCCCAGCATTTT,CASSRRQNQPQHF
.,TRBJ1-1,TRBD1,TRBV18,TGTGCCAGCTCACCGGACAGGGGAAGGTGGAACACTGAAGCTTTCTTT,CASSPDRGRWNTEAFF
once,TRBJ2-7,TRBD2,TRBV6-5,TGTGCCAGCAGTTCCAGACTAGCGGGAGGTTACGAGCAGTACTTC,CASSSRLAGGYEQYF
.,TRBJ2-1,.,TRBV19,TGTGCCAGTAGCCCCGGGCGGGGAGGTGAGCAGTTCTTC,CASSPGRGGEQFF
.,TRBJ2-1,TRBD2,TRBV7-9,TGTGCCAGCAGTTCCGGGACTAGCTTCCATGAGCAGTTCTTC,CASSSGTSFHEQFF
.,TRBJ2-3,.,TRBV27,TGTGCCAGCAGTTTGGCACGCACAGATACGCAGTATTTT,CASSLARTDTQYF
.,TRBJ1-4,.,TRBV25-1,TGTGCCAGCAGCCTTGCGGGGACCCGAAATGAAAAACTGTTTTTT,CASSLAGTRNEKLFF
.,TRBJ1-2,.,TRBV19,TGTGCCAGTAGTAAGACCTGGACAGACGACTATGGCTACACCTTC,CASSKTWTDDYGYTF
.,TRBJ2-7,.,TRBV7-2,TGTGCCAGCAGCTTAGGAGTGACGGAGGCCCTTTCCTACGAGCAGTACTTC,CASSLGVTEALSYEQYF
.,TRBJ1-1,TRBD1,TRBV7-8,TGTGCCAGCAGCCCCCCGGACAGGGCGACTTTCTTT,CASSPPDRATFF
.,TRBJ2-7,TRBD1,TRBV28,TGTGCCAGCAGTCCTCCGGGACAGGGAATCTCCTACGAGCAGTACTTC,CASSPPGQGISYEQYF
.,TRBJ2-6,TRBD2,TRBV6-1,TGTGCCAGCAGTGCTAGTTCACTAGCGGGAGGTGCTGGGGCCAACGTCCTGACTTTC,CASSASSLAGGAGANVLTF
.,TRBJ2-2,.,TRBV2,TGTGCCAGCAGATTCGGGGTCAACACCGGGGAGCTGTTTTTT,CASRFGVNTGELFF
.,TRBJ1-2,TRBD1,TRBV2,TGTGCCAGCGCGACAGGGGATGGCTACACCTTC,CASATGDGYTF
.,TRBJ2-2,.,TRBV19,TGTGCCGGAAATAAACTAGAGGGTGAAACGAACACCGGGGAGCTGTTTTTT,CAGNKLEGETNTGELFF
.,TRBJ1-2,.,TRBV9,TGTGCCAGCAGCGTAGCTGTGGAGGGGAACTATGGCTACACCTTC,CASSVAVEGNYGYTF
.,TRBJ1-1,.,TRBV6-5,TGTGCCAGCAGGAAGACAAGGAACACTGAAGCTTTCTTT,CASRKTRNTEAFF
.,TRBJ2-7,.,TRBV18,TGTGCCAGCTCACCCGGGACAACTAACTACGAGCAGTACTTC,CASSPGTTNYEQYF
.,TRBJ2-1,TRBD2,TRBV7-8,TGTGCCAGCAGCCTAAGGGGGGCTAGCGGGAGACTCAGCTCCTACAATGAGCAGTTCTTC,CASSLRGASGRLSSYNEQFF
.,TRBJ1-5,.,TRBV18,TGTGCCAGCTCACCACTCTCAGGAACAAATAGCAATCAGCCCCAGCATTTT,CASSPLSGTNSNQPQHF
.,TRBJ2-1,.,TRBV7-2,TGTGCCAGCAGCTTTAGCCGAGCGGGCAATGAGCAGTTCTTC,CASSFSRAGNEQFF
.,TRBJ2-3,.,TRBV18,TGTGCCAGCTCACCACCGCTACAGCCTAGCACAGATACGCAGTATTTT,CASSPPLQPSTDTQYF
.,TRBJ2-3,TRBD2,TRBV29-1,TGCAGCGTCGTTCCGGGACTAGTTGCAGATACGCAGTATTTT,CSVVPGLVADTQYF
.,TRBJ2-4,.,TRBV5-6,TGTGCCAGCAGCTTGCTAGAGGGTGGGGCCAAAAACATTCAGTACTTC,CASSLLEGGAKNIQYF
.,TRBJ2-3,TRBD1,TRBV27,TGTGCCACCCGCGCCGGGACAGCCAGATCAGATACGCAGTATTTT,CATRAGTARSDTQYF
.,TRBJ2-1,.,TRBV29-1,TGCAGCGTTGGGCGGAGGGACTTCTACAATGAGCAGTTCTTC,CSVGRRDFYNEQFF
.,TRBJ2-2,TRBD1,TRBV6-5,TGTGCCAGCAGAACAGGGACAGTGAACACCGGGGAGCTGTTTTTT,CASRTGTVNTGELFF
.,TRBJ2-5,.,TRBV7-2,TGTGCCAGCAGCTTAGCTTGGAGTAGCGGCGAGACCCAGTACTTC,CASSLAWSSGETQYF
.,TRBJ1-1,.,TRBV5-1,TGCGCCAGCAGCTTGACACCGGCGGGGATGAACACTGAAGCTTTCTTT,CASSLTPAGMNTEAFF
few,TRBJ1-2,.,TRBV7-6,TGTGCCAGCAGCTTAGGGTCCGGGGGGGGCCTGGACTATGGCTACACCTTC,CASSLGSGGGLDYGYTF
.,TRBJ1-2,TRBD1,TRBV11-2,TGTGCCAGCAGTCGGGACAGGGGGCGAGGCTACACCTTC,CASSRDRGRGYTF
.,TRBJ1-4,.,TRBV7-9,TGTGCCAGCAGCTTAGCGGGGGGGCCGAATGAAAAACTGTTTTTT,CASSLAGGPNEKLFF
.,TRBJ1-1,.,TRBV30,TGTGCCTGGAGTGTATGGGGCGGGATTGAAGCTTTCTTT,CAWSVWGGIEAFF
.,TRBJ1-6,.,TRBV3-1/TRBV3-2,TGTGCCAGCAGCCTCCGTAGTTCACCCCTCCACTTT,CASSLRSSPLHF
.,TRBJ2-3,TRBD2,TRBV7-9,TGTGCCAGCAGCCAAACTAGCGCCAACACAGATACGCAGTATTTT,CASSQTSANTDTQYF
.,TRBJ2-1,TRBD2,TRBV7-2,TGTGCCAGCAGCTTATATACTAGCGGGATTTACTACAATGAGCAGTTCTTC,CASSLYTSGIYYNEQFF
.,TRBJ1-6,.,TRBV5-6,TGTGCCAGCAGCCTTTCGGACTTGGTTCAGGATAATTCACCCCTCCACTTT,CASSLSDLVQDNSPLHF
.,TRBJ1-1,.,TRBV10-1,TGCGCCAGCAACATCGAAGAGGGGGAACGCACTGAAGCTTTCTTT,CASNIEEGERTEAFF
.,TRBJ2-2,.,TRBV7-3,TGTGCCAGCAGCCCCGAGGGGGGGCCCACCGGGGAGCTGTTTTTT,CASSPEGGPTGELFF
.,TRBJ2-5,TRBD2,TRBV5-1,TGCGCCAGCACCCGTGGGGGGGGGAACCAAGAGACCCAGTACTTC,CASTRGGGNQETQYF
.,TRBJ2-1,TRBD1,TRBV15,TGTGCCACCAGCGGGGGACAGGACTACAATGAGCAGTTCTTC,CATSGGQDYNEQFF
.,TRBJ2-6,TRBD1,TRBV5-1,TGCGCCAGCAGCTTGGTAACCCGGACAGGGGCTGGGGCCAACGTCCTGACTTTC,CASSLVTRTGAGANVLTF
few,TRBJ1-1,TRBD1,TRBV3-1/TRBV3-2,TGTGCCAGCAGCCAAGTTCGACAGGGGGCCATGAACACTGAAGCTTTCTTT,CASSQVRQGAMNTEAFF
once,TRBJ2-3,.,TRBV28,TGTGCCAGCAGTCCCCCCATGACTACTACAGATACGCAGTATTTT,CASSPPMTTTDTQYF
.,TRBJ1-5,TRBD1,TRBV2,TGTGCCAGCAGTGACCACTCCGGGACAGGGTATCAGCCCCAGCATTTT,CASSDHSGTGYQPQHF
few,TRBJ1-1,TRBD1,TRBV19,TGTGCCAGTAGCCCCACAGGGGGCGAAGCTTTCTTT,CASSPTGGEAFF
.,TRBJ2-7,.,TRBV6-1,TGTGCCAGCAGTGAAAATCGGGGAAACAGCTACGAGCAGTACTTC,CASSENRGNSYEQYF
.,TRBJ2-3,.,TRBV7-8,TGTGCCAGCAGCCGCGCGCCAGATACGCAGTATTTT,CASSRAPDTQYF
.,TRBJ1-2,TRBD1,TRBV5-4,TGTGCCAGCAGCCCCGGACAGGGACCCTATGGCTACACCTTC,CASSPGQGPYGYTF
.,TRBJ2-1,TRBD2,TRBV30,TGTGCCTGGGAGCCCTATACCGGGACTAGCGGGACTCGGGAGCAGTTCTTC,CAWEPYTGTSGTREQFF
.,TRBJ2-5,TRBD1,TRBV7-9,TGTGCCAGCAGCTCGGGACAGAACCTACTCCAAGAGACCCAGTACTTC,CASSSGQNLLQETQYF
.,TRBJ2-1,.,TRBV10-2,TGCGCCAGCAGTGACTTCAATGAGCAGTTCTTC,CASSDFNEQFF
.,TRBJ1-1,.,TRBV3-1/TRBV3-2,TGTGCCAGCAGCCAGCGGGGCATGAACACTGAAGCTTTCTTT,CASSQRGMNTEAFF
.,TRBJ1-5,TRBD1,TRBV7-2,TGTGCCAGCAGCCAGGACAGGCTTAGCAATCAGCCCCAGCATTTT,CASSQDRLSNQPQHF